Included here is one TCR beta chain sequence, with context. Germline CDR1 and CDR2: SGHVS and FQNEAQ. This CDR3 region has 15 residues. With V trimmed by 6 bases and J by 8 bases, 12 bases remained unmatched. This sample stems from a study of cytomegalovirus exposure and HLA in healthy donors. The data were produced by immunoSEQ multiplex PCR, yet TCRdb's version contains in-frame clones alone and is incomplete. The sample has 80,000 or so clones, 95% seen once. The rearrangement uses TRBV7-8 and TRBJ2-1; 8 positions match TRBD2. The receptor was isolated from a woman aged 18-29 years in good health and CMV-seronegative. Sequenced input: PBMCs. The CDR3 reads CASRSLAGPPDEQFF. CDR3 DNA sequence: TGTGCCAGCAGATCCCTAGCGGGCCCCCCCGATGAGCAGTTCTTC.